This T cell receptor (beta chain) was obtained from a study of beta chain features in type 1 diabetes. As for the study in general: The study found patients and healthy donors alike in age, gender and cell yields. Over all samples combined, about 100,000,000 sorted cells were examined. Study-wide results and limits: Significant though moderate, a shortening of TCRB CDR3s appeared in all four CD4+ subsets of Type 1 diabetes patients.

In germline, CDR1 is KGHSH, CDR2 LQKENI. V was pared by 4 bases and J by 0 bases, with 5 bases of the junction left unmatched. The CDR3 contains 16 residues. CD4+ cells of the naive, central memory, regulatory and stem cell-like memory types were sorted via CD45RO/CCR7/CD25/CD127/CD95/CD27. A few counts support this clone. Its target is not known. The investigators reverse transcribed all of the isolated RNA, so they sequenced expressed TCRB transcripts. Sequencing of naive, central memory and regulatory T cell samples gave an average of roughly 3.5 million reads. Measured with immunoSEQ multiplex PCR; TCRdb has only the in-frame clones, and not every one. The table has about 400,000 clones, around an eighth seen once.

The sequenced sample was naive CD4+ T cells from blood. This TCR came from a woman between 18 and 29 years old with type 1 diabetes. This rearrangement joins TRBV18 to TRBJ1-1; 10 bases match TRBD1. The CDR3 protein is CASSQGQGYLNTEAFF. DNA of the CDR3: TGTGCCAGCTCACAGGGACAGGGGTATTTGAACACTGAAGCTTTCTTT.